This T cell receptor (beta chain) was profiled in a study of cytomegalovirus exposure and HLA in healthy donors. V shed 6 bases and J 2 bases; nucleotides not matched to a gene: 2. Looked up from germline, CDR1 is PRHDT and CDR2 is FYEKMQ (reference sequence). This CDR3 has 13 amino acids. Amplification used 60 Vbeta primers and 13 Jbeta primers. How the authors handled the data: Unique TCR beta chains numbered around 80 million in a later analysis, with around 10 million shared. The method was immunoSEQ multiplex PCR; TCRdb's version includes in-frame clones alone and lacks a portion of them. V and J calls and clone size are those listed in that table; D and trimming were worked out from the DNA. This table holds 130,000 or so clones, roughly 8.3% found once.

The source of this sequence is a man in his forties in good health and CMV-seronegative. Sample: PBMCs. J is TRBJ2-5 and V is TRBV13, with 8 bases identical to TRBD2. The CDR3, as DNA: TGTGCCAGCAGACCGGGGGGGCAAGAGACCCAGTACTTC. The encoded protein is CASRPGGQETQYF.